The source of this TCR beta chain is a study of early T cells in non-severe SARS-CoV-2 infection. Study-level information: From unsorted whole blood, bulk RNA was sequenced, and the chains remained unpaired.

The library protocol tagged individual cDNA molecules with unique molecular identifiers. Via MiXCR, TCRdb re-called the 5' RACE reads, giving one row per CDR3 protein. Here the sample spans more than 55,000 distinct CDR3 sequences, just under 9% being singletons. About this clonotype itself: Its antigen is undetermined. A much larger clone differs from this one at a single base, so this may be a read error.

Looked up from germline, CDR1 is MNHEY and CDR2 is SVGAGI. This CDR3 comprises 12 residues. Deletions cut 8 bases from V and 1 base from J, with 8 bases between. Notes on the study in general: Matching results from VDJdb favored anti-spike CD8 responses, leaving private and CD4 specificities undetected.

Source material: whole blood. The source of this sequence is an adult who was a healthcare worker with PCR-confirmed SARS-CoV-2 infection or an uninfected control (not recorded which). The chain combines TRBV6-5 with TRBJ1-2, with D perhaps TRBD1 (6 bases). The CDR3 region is CASGGSNYGYTF. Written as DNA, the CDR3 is TGTGCCAGCGGGGGCAGTAACTATGGCTACACCTTC.